This TCR beta chain was sequenced for a study of T cell responses to AZD1222 COVID-19 vaccine. Whole-study findings and limits: The reported proportion of spike-specific TCRs targeting unmutated variant regions was nearly half. CD4 TCRs covered the whole spike, strongest at regions 160-218 and 743-854. Baseline seropositivity occurred in only a handful of AZD1222 recipients. The donors showed a predominance of white British ancestry and of females, with possible underestimation of clonal diversity.

Libraries were prepared by immunoSEQ multiplex PCR; TCRdb keeps only in-frame clonotypes and omits some of them. The sample gives some 140,000 clones, over 80% of which show up once; approximately 6.8% is in the top ten. With 5 bases removed from V and 5 bases from J, the gap between germline ends came to 9 bases. The germline V gene encodes CDR1 MNHEY and CDR2 SMNVEV (reference sequence). This CDR3 comprises 12 residues. Details on this clone: Antigen unknown.

The sequenced sample was peripheral blood, obtained 28 days after the second AZD1222 dose. The V and J genes are TRBV27 and TRBJ1-1, with D unresolved. The TCR originated in an adult who received the AZD1222 COVID-19 vaccine. The CDR3 region is CASSNSGTEAFF. The CDR3 DNA sequence: TGTGCCAGCAGTAATTCTGGGACTGAAGCTTTCTTT.